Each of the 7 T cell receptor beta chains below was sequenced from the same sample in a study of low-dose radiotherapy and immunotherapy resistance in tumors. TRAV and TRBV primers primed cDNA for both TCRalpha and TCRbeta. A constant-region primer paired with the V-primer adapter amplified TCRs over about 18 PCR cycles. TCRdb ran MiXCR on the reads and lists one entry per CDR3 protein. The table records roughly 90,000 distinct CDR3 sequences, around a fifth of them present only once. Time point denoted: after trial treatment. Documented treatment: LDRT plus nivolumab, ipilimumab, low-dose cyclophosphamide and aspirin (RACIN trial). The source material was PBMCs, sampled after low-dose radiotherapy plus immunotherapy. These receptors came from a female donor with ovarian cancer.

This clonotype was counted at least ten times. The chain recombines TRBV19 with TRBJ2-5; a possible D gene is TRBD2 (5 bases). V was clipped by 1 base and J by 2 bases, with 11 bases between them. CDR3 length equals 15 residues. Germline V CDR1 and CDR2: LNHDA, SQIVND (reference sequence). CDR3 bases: TGTGCCAGTAGTATAGGTGCTGGCGGGCAAGAGACCCAGTACTTC. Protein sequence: CASSIGAGGQETQYF.

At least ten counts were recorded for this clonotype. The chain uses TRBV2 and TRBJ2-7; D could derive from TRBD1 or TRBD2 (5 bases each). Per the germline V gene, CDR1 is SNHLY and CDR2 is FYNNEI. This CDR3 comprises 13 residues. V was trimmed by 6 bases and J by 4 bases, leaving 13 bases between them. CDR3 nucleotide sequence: TGTGCCAGCAGGAGGGACGACCTTTACGAGCAGTACTTC. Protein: CASRRDDLYEQYF.

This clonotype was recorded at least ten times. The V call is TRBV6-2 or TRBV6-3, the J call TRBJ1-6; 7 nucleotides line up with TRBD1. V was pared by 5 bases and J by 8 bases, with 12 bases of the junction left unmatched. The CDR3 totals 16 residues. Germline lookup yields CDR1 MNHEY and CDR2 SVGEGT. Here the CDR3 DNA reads TGTGCCAGCAGTGTCGATTGGGACAGAGCCTATTCACCCCTCCACTTT. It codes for CASSVDWDRAYSPLHF.

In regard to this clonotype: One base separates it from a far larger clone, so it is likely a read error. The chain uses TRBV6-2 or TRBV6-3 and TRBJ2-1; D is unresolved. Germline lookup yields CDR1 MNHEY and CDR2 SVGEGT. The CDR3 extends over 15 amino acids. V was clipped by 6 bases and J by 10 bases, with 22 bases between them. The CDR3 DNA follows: TGTGCCAGCAGCCTCAGCGACTTGACAATTTACGAGCAGTTCTTC. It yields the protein CASSLSDLTIYEQFF.

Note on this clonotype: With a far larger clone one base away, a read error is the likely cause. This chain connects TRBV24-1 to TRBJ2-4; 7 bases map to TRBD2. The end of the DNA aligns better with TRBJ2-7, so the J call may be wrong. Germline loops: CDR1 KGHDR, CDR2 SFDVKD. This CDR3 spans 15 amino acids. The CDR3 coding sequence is TGTGCCACCTGTGACCCGCTAGCGGCAGCCTACGAGCAGTACTTC. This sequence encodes CATCDPLAAAYEQYF.

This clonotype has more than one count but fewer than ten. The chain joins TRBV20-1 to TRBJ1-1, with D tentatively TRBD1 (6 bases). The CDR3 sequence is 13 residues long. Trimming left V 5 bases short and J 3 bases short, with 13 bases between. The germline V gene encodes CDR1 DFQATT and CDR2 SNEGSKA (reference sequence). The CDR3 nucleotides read TGCAGTGCTGCCCGGGACATGGACACTGAAGCTTTCTTT. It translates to CSAARDMDTEAFF.

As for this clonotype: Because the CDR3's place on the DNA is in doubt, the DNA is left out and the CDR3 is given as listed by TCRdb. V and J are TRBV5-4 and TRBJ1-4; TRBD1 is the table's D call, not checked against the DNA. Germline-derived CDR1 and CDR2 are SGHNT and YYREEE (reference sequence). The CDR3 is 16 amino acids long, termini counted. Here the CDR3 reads CASSPRRGDEKLFFFF.